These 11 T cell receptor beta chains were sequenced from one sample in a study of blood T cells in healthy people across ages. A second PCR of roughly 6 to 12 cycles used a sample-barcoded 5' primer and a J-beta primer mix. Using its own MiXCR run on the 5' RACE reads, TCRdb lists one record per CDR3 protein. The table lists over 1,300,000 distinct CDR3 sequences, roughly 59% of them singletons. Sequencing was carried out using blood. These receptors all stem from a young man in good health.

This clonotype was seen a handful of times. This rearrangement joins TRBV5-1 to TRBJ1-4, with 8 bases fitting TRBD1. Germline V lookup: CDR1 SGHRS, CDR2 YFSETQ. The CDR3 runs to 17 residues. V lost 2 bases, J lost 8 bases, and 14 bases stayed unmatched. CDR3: CASSLRGPGQDIEKLFF. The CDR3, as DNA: TGCGCCAGCAGCTTAAGGGGACCGGGACAGGACATCGAAAAACTGTTTTTT.

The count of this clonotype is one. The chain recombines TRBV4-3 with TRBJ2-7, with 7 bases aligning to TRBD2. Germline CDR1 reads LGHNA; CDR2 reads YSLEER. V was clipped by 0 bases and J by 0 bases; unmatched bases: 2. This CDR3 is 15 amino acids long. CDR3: CASSQDWTSSYEQYF. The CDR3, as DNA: TGCGCCAGCAGCCAAGATTGGACTAGCTCCTACGAGCAGTACTTC.

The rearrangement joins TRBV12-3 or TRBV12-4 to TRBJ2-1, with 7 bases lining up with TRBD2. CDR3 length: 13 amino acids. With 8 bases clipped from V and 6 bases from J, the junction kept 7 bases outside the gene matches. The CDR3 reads CASVGWGGNEQFF. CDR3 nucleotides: TGTGCCAGCGTTGGGTGGGGGGGCAATGAGCAGTTCTTC.

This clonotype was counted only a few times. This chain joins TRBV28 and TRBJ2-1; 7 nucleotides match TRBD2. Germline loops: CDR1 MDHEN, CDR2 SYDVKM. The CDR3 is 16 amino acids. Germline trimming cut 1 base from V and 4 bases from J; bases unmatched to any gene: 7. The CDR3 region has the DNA TGTGCCAGCAGTTTATATTGGGGGGGTGGATACAATGAGCAGTTCTTC. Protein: CASSLYWGGGYNEQFF.

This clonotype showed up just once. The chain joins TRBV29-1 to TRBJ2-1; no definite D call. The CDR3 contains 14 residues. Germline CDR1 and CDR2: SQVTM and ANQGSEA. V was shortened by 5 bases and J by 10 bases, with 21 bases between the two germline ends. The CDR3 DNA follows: TGCAGCGTTAAAGGTCGGGCAGCCGTCGGGGAGCAGTTCTTC. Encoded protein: CSVKGRAAVGEQFF.

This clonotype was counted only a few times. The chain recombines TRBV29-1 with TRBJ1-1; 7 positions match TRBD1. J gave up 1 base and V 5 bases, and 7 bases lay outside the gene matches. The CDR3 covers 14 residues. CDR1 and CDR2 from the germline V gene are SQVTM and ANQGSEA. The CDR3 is CSVKATGTNTEAFF. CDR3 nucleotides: TGCAGCGTTAAGGCGACAGGGACGAACACTGAAGCTTTCTTT.

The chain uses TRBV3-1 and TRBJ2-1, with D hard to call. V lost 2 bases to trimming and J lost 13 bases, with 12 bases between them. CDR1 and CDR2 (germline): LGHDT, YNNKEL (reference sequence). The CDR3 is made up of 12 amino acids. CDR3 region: CASSQTQTTQFF. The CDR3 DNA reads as TGTGCCAGCAGCCAAACGCAGACGACCCAGTTCTTC.

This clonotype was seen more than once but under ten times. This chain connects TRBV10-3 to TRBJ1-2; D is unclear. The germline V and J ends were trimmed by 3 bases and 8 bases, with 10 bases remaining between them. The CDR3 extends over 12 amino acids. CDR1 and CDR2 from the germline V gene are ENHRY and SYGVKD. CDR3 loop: CAISEGTVGYTF. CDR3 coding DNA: TGTGCCATCAGTGAAGGCACAGTCGGCTACACCTTC.

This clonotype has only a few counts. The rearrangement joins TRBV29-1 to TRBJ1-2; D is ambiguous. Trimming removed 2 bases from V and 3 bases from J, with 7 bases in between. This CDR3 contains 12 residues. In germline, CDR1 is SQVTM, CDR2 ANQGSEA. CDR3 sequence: CSVEKGYYGYTF. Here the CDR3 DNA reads TGCAGCGTTGAAAAGGGATACTATGGCTACACCTTC.

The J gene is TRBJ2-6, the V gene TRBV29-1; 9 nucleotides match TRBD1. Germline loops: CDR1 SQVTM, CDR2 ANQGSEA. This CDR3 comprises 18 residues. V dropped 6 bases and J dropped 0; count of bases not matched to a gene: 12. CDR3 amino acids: CSVEHRDRDFSGANVLTF. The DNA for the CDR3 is TGCAGCGTGGAACACCGGGACAGGGATTTCTCTGGGGCCAACGTCCTGACTTTC.

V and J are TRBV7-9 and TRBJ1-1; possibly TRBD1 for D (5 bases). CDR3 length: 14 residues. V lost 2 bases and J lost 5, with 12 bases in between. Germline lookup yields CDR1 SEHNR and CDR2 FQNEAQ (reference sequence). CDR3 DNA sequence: TGTGCCAGCAGCTTACACGGGGCGCGAACTGAAGCTTTCTTT. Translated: CASSLHGARTEAFF.